The sequence of this TCR beta chain was determined in a study of T-cell memory formation after mild COVID-19. Points from the study as a whole: Researchers found some responding clones in pre-infection memory, a sign that cross-reactive memory joined. A balance of CD4 and CD8 characterized clones contracting day 15 to 85, whereas later expanders leaned CD4+.

Concerning this clonotype: What it binds is unknown.

One entry per CDR3 protein, called by TCRdb with MiXCR from the 5' RACE reads. The profile shows over 450,000 distinct CDR3 sequences, about a fifth of them singletons. The CDR3 totals 14 residues. Germline lookup yields CDR1 MNHEY and CDR2 SMNVEV (reference sequence). J was trimmed by 8 bases and V by 3 bases; bases with no gene match: 7. The chain combines TRBV27 with TRBJ2-1, with 7 bases aligning to TRBD2. This sequence was found in an adult woman who had mild COVID-19 (a few samples of this study predate the infection). Cell type and time point are not known. The specimen was PBMCs or a T cell subset sorted from them (not recorded which). CDR3 sequence reads: CASSFGGSSDEQFF. Here the CDR3 DNA reads TGTGCCAGCAGTTTTGGCGGGAGCAGCGATGAGCAGTTCTTC.